What follows describes a single T cell receptor (beta chain). Its antigen is unknown. This specimen comes from a study of vaccination and CD4 T cells after COVID-19. The sample's treatment: roughly 11-day PBMC culture with coronavirus spike peptide pools or control peptides (ViraFEST assay). With V trimmed by 3 bases and J by 2 bases, 2 bases remained unmatched. From germline, CDR1 is KGHDR and CDR2 SFDVKD. The CDR3 length is 15 residues. Cultured CD4+ T cells had their DNA profiled by the Oncomine TCR Beta short-read assay. One entry per CDR3 protein, called by TCRdb with MiXCR from the PCR reads. Of about 26,000 distinct CDR3 sequences listed, 40% to 55% are singletons.

This chain uses TRBV24-1 with TRBJ1-2; 10 nucleotides match TRBD1. Sample: CD4+ T cells from blood, cultured in vitro, taken before SARS-CoV-2 vaccination. This receptor was identified in a human donor who received a COVID-19 vaccine. CDR3 amino acids: CATSDPGQGNYGYTF. CDR3 bases: TGTGCCACCAGTGATCCGGGACAGGGGAACTATGGCTACACCTTC.